The present entry profiles one T cell receptor beta chain with its context. The sample comes from a study of T-cell memory formation after mild COVID-19. Study at large: Among the donors, TCR clusters were largely specific to each donor.

V dropped 5 bases and J dropped 4 bases, with 11 bases sitting between them. The CDR3 is made up of 14 amino acids. From germline, CDR1 is MNHEY and CDR2 SMNVEV (reference sequence). One entry per CDR3 protein results from TCRdb running MiXCR on the 5' RACE reads. The data show under 250,000 distinct CDR3 sequences, with roughly a tenth seen just once and 20% to 25% held by the top ten. J is TRBJ2-2 and V is TRBV27; D is undetermined. The source material was PBMCs or a T cell subset sorted from them (not recorded which). The TCR comes from a man between 18 and 35 years old who had mild COVID-19 (a few samples of this study predate the infection). Cell type and time point are not known. The CDR3 nucleotides read TGTGCCAGCAGTCATGGGCTAGGCACCGGGGAGCTGTTTTTT. It is translated as CASSHGLGTGELFF.